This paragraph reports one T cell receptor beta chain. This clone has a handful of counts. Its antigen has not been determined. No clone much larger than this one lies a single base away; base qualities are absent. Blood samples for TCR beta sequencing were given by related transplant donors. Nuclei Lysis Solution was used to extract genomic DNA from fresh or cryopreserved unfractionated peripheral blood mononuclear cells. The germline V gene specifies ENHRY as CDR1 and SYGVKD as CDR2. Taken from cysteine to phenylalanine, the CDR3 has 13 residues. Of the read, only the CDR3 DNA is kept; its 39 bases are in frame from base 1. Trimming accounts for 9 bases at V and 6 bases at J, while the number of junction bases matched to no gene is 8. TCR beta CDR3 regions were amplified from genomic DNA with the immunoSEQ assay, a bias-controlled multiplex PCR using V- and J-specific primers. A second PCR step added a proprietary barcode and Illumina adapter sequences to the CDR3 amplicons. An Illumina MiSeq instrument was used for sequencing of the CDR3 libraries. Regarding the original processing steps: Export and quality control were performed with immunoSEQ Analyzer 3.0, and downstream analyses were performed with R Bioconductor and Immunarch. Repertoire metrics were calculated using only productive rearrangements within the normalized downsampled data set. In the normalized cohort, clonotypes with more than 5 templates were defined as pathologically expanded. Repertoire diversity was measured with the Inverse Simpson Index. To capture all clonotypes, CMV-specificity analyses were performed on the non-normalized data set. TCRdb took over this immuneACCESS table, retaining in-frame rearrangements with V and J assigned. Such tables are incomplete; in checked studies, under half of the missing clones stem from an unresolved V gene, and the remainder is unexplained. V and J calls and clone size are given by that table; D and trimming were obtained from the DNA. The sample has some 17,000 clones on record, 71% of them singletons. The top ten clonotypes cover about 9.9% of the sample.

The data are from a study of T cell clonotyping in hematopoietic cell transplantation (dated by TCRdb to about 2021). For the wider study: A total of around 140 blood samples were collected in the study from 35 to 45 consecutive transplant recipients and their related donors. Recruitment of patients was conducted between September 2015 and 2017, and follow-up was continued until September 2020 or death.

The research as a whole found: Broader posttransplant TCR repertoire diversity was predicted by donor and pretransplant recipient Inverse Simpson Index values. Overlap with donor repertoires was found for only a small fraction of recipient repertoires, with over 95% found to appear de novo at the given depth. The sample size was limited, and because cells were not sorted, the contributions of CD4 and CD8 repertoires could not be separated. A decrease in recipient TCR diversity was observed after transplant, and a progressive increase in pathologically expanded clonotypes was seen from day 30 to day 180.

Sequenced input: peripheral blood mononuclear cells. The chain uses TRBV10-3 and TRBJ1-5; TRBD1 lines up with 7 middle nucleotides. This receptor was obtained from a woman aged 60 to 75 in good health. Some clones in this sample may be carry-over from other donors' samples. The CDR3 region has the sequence CAISRGDGQPQHF. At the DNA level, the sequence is TGTGCCATATCCAGGGGGGACGGTCAGCCCCAGCATTTT.